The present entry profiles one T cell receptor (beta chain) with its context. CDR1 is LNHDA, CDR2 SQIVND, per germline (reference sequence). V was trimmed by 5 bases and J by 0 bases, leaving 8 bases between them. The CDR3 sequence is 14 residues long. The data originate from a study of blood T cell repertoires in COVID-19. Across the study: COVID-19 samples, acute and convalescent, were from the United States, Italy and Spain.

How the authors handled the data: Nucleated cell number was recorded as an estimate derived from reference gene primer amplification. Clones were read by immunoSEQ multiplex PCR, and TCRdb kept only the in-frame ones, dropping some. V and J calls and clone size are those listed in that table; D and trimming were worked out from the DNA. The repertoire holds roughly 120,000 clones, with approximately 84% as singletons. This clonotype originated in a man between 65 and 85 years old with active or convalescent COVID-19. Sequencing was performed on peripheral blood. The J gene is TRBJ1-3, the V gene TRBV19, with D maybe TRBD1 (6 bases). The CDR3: CASSPQGSGNTIYF. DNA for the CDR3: TGTGCCAGTAGTCCACAGGGCTCTGGAAACACCATATATTTT. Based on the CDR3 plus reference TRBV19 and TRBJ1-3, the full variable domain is DGGITQSPKYLFRKEGQNVTLSCEQNLNHDAMYWYRQDPGQGLRLIYYSQIVNDFQKGDIAEGYSVSREKKESFPLTVTSAQKNPTAFYLCASSPQGSGNTIYFGEGSWLTVV.